This entry lists 27 T cell receptor beta chains sequenced from one sample in a study of response to subunit inactivated influenza vaccine. TCRdb itself ran the RT-PCR reads through MiXCR, one entry per CDR3 protein. The sample includes about 650,000 distinct CDR3 sequences, around 14% of them seen just once. The specimen was PBMCs from blood, collected approximately 13 days after vaccination. The source of these receptors is a man aged 45-65 years who received an inactivated influenza vaccine.

V is TRBV19 and J is TRBJ2-7; D tentatively reads TRBD1 or TRBD2 (5 bases each). V lost 3 bases to trimming and J lost 2 bases, with 17 bases between them. There are 16 residues in the CDR3. CDR1 and CDR2 (germline): LNHDA, SQIVND (reference sequence). The CDR3 DNA reads as TGTGCCAGTAGTATTACCGGGGCCGCTTGGACCTACGAGCAGTACTTC. Protein: CASSITGAAWTYEQYF.

J is TRBJ2-1 and V is TRBV10-3; D is unclear. V lost 5 bases and J 4 bases, leaving 15 bases between the germline ends. Per the germline V gene, CDR1 is ENHRY and CDR2 is SYGVKD. The CDR3 is 15 amino acids. The CDR3 sequence: CAISRDHLRYNEQFF. CDR3 sequence (DNA): TGTGCCATCAGTCGAGACCACCTCAGGTACAATGAGCAGTTCTTC.

The chain is built from TRBV7-2 and TRBJ2-3; the D is unclear. V was shortened by 2 bases and J by 7 bases, with 7 bases between the two germline ends. From germline, CDR1 is SGHTA and CDR2 FQGNSA. The CDR3 has 12 amino acids. The CDR3 DNA follows: TGTGCCAGCAGCTTAAAGGGAAATACGCAGTATTTT. As protein: CASSLKGNTQYF. The full variable domain, rest sourced from reference TRBV7-2 and TRBJ2-3, is GAGVSQSPSNKVTEKGKDVELRCDPISGHTALYWYRQSLGQGLEFLIYFQGNSAPDKSGLPSDRFSAERTGGSVSTLTIQRTQQEDSAVYLCASSLKGNTQYFGPGTRLTVL.

V is TRBV11-1 and J is TRBJ2-1, with TRBD1 matching 8 bases. Germline CDR1 and CDR2: SGHAT and FQDESV (reference sequence). V dropped 2 bases and J dropped 3; count of bases not matched to a gene: 12. The CDR3 extends over 18 amino acids. The CDR3 protein is CASSLHDSRTGIYNEQFF. DNA of the CDR3: TGTGCCAGCAGCTTACATGATAGCCGGACAGGGATCTACAATGAGCAGTTCTTC. Based on the CDR3 plus reference TRBV11-1 and TRBJ2-1, the full variable domain is EAEVAQSPRYKITEKSQAVAFWCDPISGHATLYWYRQILGQGPELLVQFQDESVVDDSQLPKDRFSAERLKGVDSTLKIQPAELGDSAMYLCASSLHDSRTGIYNEQFFGPGTRLTVL.

The chain combines TRBV18 with TRBJ2-1; 9 nucleotides agree with TRBD1. V shed 4 bases and J 8 bases; nucleotides not matched to a gene: 6. The length of the CDR3 is 14 residues. Germline V gene sequence: CDR1 KGHSH, CDR2 LQKENI. This CDR3 is CASSLQGALDEQFF. Here the CDR3 DNA reads TGTGCCAGCTCACTACAGGGGGCGTTAGATGAGCAGTTCTTC.

In this sample, this clonotype turned up a few times. V and J are TRBV20-1 and TRBJ2-3; D is ambiguous. The germline CDR1 and CDR2 sequences are DFQATT and SNEGSKA (reference sequence). Trimming removed 2 bases at V and 3 bases at J, with 15 bases between. The CDR3 is made up of 15 amino acids. CDR3 in amino acids: CSARSRRQGTDTQYF. The CDR3 DNA reads as TGCAGTGCTAGATCCAGAAGGCAAGGGACAGATACGCAGTATTTT.

This clonotype was recorded at least ten times. The chain has TRBV7-2 and TRBJ2-1, with D possibly TRBD1 on 5 matching bases. The V gene's germline CDR1 is SGHTA and CDR2 FQGNSA. There are 13 residues in the CDR3. V was pared by 2 bases and J by 5 bases, with 7 bases between. The CDR3 region is CASSLRQNNEQFF. CDR3 DNA sequence: TGTGCCAGCAGCTTAAGACAGAACAATGAGCAGTTCTTC.

The V gene is TRBV15, the J gene TRBJ2-2; TRBD1 matches at 8 bases. This CDR3 has 15 residues. V dropped 7 bases and J dropped 7; count of bases not matched to a gene: 11. The V gene's germline CDR1 is LNHNV and CDR2 YYDKDF (reference sequence). CDR3 loop: CATTRQGASIGELFF. The CDR3, as DNA: TGTGCCACCACCCGTCAGGGGGCTTCGATCGGGGAGCTGTTTTTT.

The genes are TRBV20-1 and TRBJ2-5; 8 nucleotides align to TRBD2. The CDR3 contains 13 residues. Trimming removed 2 bases from V and 5 bases from J; junction bases left unmatched: 4. Germline CDR1 and CDR2: DFQATT and SNEGSKA (reference sequence). The CDR3 DNA reads TGCAGTGCTAGACGGACTAGCCGTGAGACCCAGTACTTC. It encodes CSARRTSRETQYF.

The chain carries TRBV20-1 and TRBJ2-5; 9 bases align to TRBD2. Germline V gives CDR1 DFQATT, CDR2 SNEGSKA (reference sequence). V shed 5 bases, J shed 5 bases, and the junction held 15 bases outside the gene matches. The length of the CDR3 is 16 residues. The CDR3 nucleotides are TGCAGTGCTCAAAAGAGCATAGCGGGAGCGGGGGAGACCCAGTACTTC. It specifies CSAQKSIAGAGETQYF.

This clonotype came up many times. The chain is built from TRBV6-2 or TRBV6-3 and TRBJ2-4, with 7 positions matching TRBD2. The V gene's germline CDR1 is MNHEY and CDR2 SVGEGT. This CDR3 region has 16 residues. The ends lost 2 bases at V and 9 bases at J; junction bases unmatched: 13. This CDR3 reads CASSYPSRELNGIQYF. The CDR3 DNA reads as TGTGCCAGCAGTTACCCATCGCGGGAGCTTAACGGCATTCAGTACTTC.

This clonotype was counted at least ten times. The chain couples TRBV12-3 or TRBV12-4 to TRBJ1-5; D is unclear. V lost 2 bases, J lost 6 bases, and 11 bases lay in between. The CDR3 totals 14 residues. CDR3 in DNA: TGTGCCAGCAGTTTATATGGTGAGAGTCAGCCCCAGCATTTT. Protein: CASSLYGESQPQHF.

This clonotype has a handful of counts. The chain combines TRBV18 with TRBJ2-3; 7 nucleotides line up with TRBD2. V lost 0 bases to trimming and J lost 4 bases; unmatched junction nucleotides: 7. CDR1 and CDR2 from the germline V gene are KGHSH and LQKENI. This CDR3 region has 16 residues. CDR3 nucleotide sequence: TGTGCCAGCTCACCACCGGCGCGGACTAGACCAGATACGCAGTATTTT. Encoded protein: CASSPPARTRPDTQYF.

The chain links TRBV7-9 to TRBJ1-1, with a weak D call TRBD1 (5 bases). CDR3 length: 14 residues. The germline V gene encodes CDR1 SEHNR and CDR2 FQNEAQ (reference sequence). Trimming shortened V by 2 bases and J by 6 bases, and 13 bases separated the two germline ends. The CDR3 loop reads CASSLLGGSPEAFF. The CDR3 DNA reads as TGTGCCAGCAGCTTATTGGGGGGGAGTCCTGAAGCTTTCTTT.

This clonotype was seen ten or more times. This sequence joins TRBV2 and TRBJ2-1; perhaps TRBD1 as D (6 bases). The V gene's germline CDR1 is SNHLY and CDR2 FYNNEI. V lost 7 bases to trimming and J lost 4 bases, with 23 bases between them. The CDR3 contains 17 residues. CDR3 sequence reads: CASTFVPGRGPYNEQFF. CDR3 nucleotide sequence: TGTGCCAGCACATTCGTCCCGGGCAGGGGCCCTTACAATGAGCAGTTCTTC.

This clonotype has just a few counts. The chain carries TRBV20-1 and TRBJ1-2; the match to TRBD1 covers 10 bases. Germline V gene sequence: CDR1 DFQATT, CDR2 SNEGSKA (reference sequence). The CDR3 has 14 residues. V was clipped by 3 bases and J by 5 bases; unmatched bases: 6. The CDR3 loop is CSASPGQGIYGYTF. The CDR3 DNA is TGCAGTGCTAGTCCGGGACAGGGGATTTATGGCTACACCTTC.

V is TRBV29-1 and J is TRBJ1-2; 9 positions agree with TRBD1. The CDR3 has 18 residues. With 1 base clipped from V and 4 bases from J, the junction kept 16 bases outside the gene matches. Germline V gene sequence: CDR1 SQVTM, CDR2 ANQGSEA. The CDR3 sequence is CSVEGGPDRGVGSYGYTF. The CDR3 DNA follows: TGCAGCGTTGAAGGGGGACCGGACAGGGGCGTCGGGAGCTATGGCTACACCTTC.

This clonotype has more than one count but fewer than ten. The gene calls are TRBV10-3 and TRBJ2-2, with D perhaps TRBD2 (5 bases). Trimming pared 2 bases from V and 2 bases from J, leaving 6 bases between. Germline V lookup: CDR1 ENHRY, CDR2 SYGVKD. The CDR3 is 14 residues long. CDR3 in amino acids: CAISERTNTGELFF. The CDR3 DNA is TGTGCCATCAGTGAGCGGACTAACACCGGGGAGCTGTTTTTT.

There are a few counts of this clonotype. The gene calls are TRBV12-3 or TRBV12-4 and TRBJ2-5; unclear D gene. The CDR3 is 15 amino acids. The V gene lost 6 bases and the J gene lost 5 bases, with 19 bases spanning the gap. The CDR3, as DNA: TGTGCCAGCAGCCAGCATGGCCTCGGTATCGAGACCCAGTACTTC. Translation gives CASSQHGLGIETQYF.

The chain couples TRBV7-9 to TRBJ1-1; D unclear. CDR1 and CDR2 from the germline V gene are SEHNR and FQNEAQ (reference sequence). CDR3 length equals 13 residues. V lost 1 base, J lost 3 bases, and 6 bases lay in between. In DNA, the CDR3 is TGTGCCAGCAGCTTAGGTTCAGACACTGAAGCTTTCTTT. Protein: CASSLGSDTEAFF.

This clonotype came up a few times. The chain is built from TRBV28 and TRBJ2-3; D uncertain. This CDR3 has 16 residues. The V and J ends lost 2 bases and 4 bases respectively, with 16 bases between them. Germline CDR1 reads MDHEN; CDR2 reads SYDVKM. Written as DNA, the CDR3 is TGTGCCAGCAGTTTAGTTCTAGGGATTATCCCAGATACGCAGTATTTT. The encoded protein is CASSLVLGIIPDTQYF.

Comments on this clonotype: At one end the junction does not follow the germline gene, possibly because of a read error. The V call is TRBV7-7, the J call TRBJ2-7; D is tentatively TRBD1 or TRBD2 (6 bases each). The germline gives CDR1 SSHAT, CDR2 FNYEAQ (reference sequence). The CDR3 has 15 residues. The CDR3 region is CASSKDWGAAYEQYF. The DNA of the CDR3 is TGTGCTAGCAGCAAAGATTGGGGGGCAGCCTACGAGCAGTACTTC. The whole variable domain, remainder taken from reference TRBV7-7 and TRBJ2-7, is GAGVSQSPRYKVTKRGQDVTLRCDPISSHATLYWYQQALGQGPEFLTYFNYEAQPDKSGLPSDRFSAERPEGSISTLTIQRTEQRDSAMYRCASSKDWGAAYEQYFGPGTRLTVT.

V usage is TRBV5-1 and J usage is TRBJ2-5; D is unclear. CDR3 length equals 14 residues. The germline CDR1 and CDR2 sequences are SGHRS and YFSETQ. Trimming removed 0 bases from V and 1 base from J, with 7 bases in between. CDR3 protein: CASSLVPRQETQYF. The CDR3 DNA is TGCGCCAGCAGCTTGGTTCCGCGCCAAGAGACCCAGTACTTC.

This clonotype was seen more than once but under ten times. This sequence joins TRBV5-1 and TRBJ2-1; possible D gene TRBD2, 6 bases. Trimming removed 4 bases from V and 0 bases from J, with 14 bases in between. Per germline, CDR1 SGHRS and CDR2 YFSETQ. The CDR3 has 16 residues. CDR3 sequence reads: CASSGGRMSSYNEQFF. DNA for the CDR3: TGCGCCAGCAGCGGGGGGAGGATGAGCTCCTACAATGAGCAGTTCTTC.

This clonotype occurred a few times. The chain is built from TRBV20-1 and TRBJ2-7, with 12 positions matching TRBD2. The ends lost 4 bases at V and 0 bases at J; junction bases unmatched: 4. The CDR3 totals 15 residues. Germline assignment: CDR1 DFQATT and CDR2 SNEGSKA (reference sequence). The CDR3 DNA follows: TGCAGTGCTACCGGGACTAGCGGGTACTCCTACGAGCAGTACTTC. It codes for CSATGTSGYSYEQYF.

This chain joins TRBV20-1 and TRBJ2-7; D possibly corresponds to TRBD1 (6 bases). Germline CDR1 reads DFQATT; CDR2 reads SNEGSKA (reference sequence). Trimming left V 4 bases short and J 5 bases short, with 24 bases between. The CDR3 spans 16 residues. CDR3 region: CSATRLGAMPRNEQYF. The CDR3 DNA is TGCAGTGCTACTCGCTTGGGGGCGATGCCTAGGAACGAGCAGTACTTC.

This clonotype was observed a handful of times. V usage is TRBV5-4 and J usage is TRBJ2-1; weak D call: TRBD1 (5 bases). Germline CDR1 is SGHNT and CDR2 is YYREEE (reference sequence). CDR3 length: 13 amino acids. V lost 5 bases to trimming and J lost 5 bases, with 11 bases between them. The CDR3 bases are TGTGCCAGCAGGCTCGACAGTGACAATGAGCAGTTCTTC. This translates into CASRLDSDNEQFF. Drawing the rest from reference TRBV5-4 and TRBJ2-1, the complete variable domain is ETGVTQSPTHLIKTRGQQVTLRCSSQSGHNTVSWYQQALGQGPQFIFQYYREEENGRGNFPPRFSGLQFPNYSSELNVNALELDDSALYLCASRLDSDNEQFFGPGTRLTVL.